This passage covers 16 T cell receptor beta chains from one sample sequenced in a study of identical twins. TCRdb recomputed calls from the 5' RACE reads with MiXCR, one row per CDR3 protein. The table has nearly 650,000 distinct CDR3 sequences, about 7.1% seen once. The same specimen was also included in a second study, on yellow fever vaccine responses in identical twins.

The source material was PBMCs. The receptor source for this set is a woman between 18 and 30 years old in good health.

This clonotype was counted many times. The V and J genes are TRBV10-2 and TRBJ1-5; D is possibly TRBD1 (6 bases). The CDR3 has 17 amino acids. Per germline, CDR1 WSHSY and CDR2 SAAADI. V lost 6 bases and J lost 9, with 27 bases in between. The CDR3 sequence is CASRDDDRPGWGGPQHF. As DNA, the CDR3 is TGCGCCAGCAGGGATGATGACAGGCCAGGATGGGGCGGGCCCCAGCATTTT.

V gene TRBV28 combines with J gene TRBJ1-3, with a tentative D call TRBD1 (5 bases). The CDR3 sequence is 13 residues long. Germline V lookup: CDR1 MDHEN, CDR2 SYDVKM. The germline V and J ends were trimmed by 6 bases and 2 bases, with 8 bases remaining between them. The DNA for the CDR3 is TGTGCCAGCAGGGGGCTTGCTGGAAACACCATATATTTT. It specifies CASRGLAGNTIYF.

The J gene is TRBJ1-1, the V gene TRBV19, with 8 nucleotides matching TRBD1. V lost 5 bases to trimming and J lost 5 bases; unmatched junction nucleotides: 4. In germline, CDR1 is LNHDA, CDR2 SQIVND (reference sequence). The CDR3 has 13 amino acids. The CDR3 DNA is TGTGCCAGTAGTGGGGACAGGAAAACTGAAGCTTTCTTT. It is translated as CASSGDRKTEAFF.

This chain uses TRBV20-1 with TRBJ1-2; 7 bases are a match to TRBD1. V shed 5 bases, J shed 4 bases, and the junction held 7 bases outside the gene matches. The CDR3 has 13 residues. Germline V lookup: CDR1 DFQATT, CDR2 SNEGSKA (reference sequence). The CDR3 nucleotides are TGCAGTGCTGAACGACAGGGATCCTATGGCTACACCTTC. It encodes CSAERQGSYGYTF.

This clonotype has at least ten counts. The chain has TRBV14 and TRBJ2-1; 10 nucleotides match TRBD2. Per germline, CDR1 SGHDN and CDR2 FVKESK. CDR3 length: 16 amino acids. The V and J ends lost 4 bases and 5 bases, in that order; junction bases with no gene match: 8. CDR3 nucleotide sequence: TGTGCCAGCAGCCTCTTAGCGGGGGGACGAGACAATGAGCAGTTCTTC. Translating gives CASSLLAGGRDNEQFF.

This chain joins TRBV28 and TRBJ2-7; TRBD1 matches at 8 bases. The CDR3 covers 13 residues. V dropped 5 bases and J dropped 6; count of bases not matched to a gene: 6. In germline, CDR1 is MDHEN, CDR2 SYDVKM. CDR3: CASSHGQGPEQYV. The CDR3, as DNA: TGTGCCAGCAGTCACGGACAGGGCCCCGAGCAGTACGTC.

This clonotype was seen more than once but under ten times. DNA of the CDR3: TGCGCCAGCAGCTTGTGGACCCCCTCTAACTATGGCTACACCTTC. It encodes CASSLWTPSNYGYTF. The chain recombines TRBV5-1 with TRBJ1-2; no definite D call. This CDR3 has 15 amino acids. With 1 base removed from V and 0 bases from J, the gap between germline ends came to 10 bases. Germline lookup yields CDR1 SGHRS and CDR2 YFSETQ.

The rearrangement links TRBV12-3 or TRBV12-4 to TRBJ1-2; D may be TRBD1 (5 bases). V was clipped by 5 bases and J by 8 bases, with 21 bases between them. The CDR3 covers 15 residues. Here the CDR3 reads CASSLRGSAPMGYTF. DNA for the CDR3: TGTGCCAGCAGTCTCCGGGGGAGCGCCCCTATGGGCTACACCTTC.

This clonotype appeared many times. The chain uses TRBV20-1 and TRBJ1-6; D gene uncertain. Trimming stripped 1 base from V and 8 bases from J, with 12 bases between. This CDR3 spans 14 amino acids. Looked up from germline, CDR1 is DFQATT and CDR2 is SNEGSKA (reference sequence). The CDR3 bases are TGCAGTGCTAGAGGACAATGGCTGGATTCACCCCTCCACTTT. Its translation: CSARGQWLDSPLHF.

This clonotype was seen only a few times. The chain uses TRBV5-1 and TRBJ2-5; 7 bases agree with TRBD1. The CDR3 loop spans 19 amino acids. Germline V CDR1 and CDR2: SGHRS, YFSETQ. After removal of 4 bases from V and 0 bases from J, the junction contained 18 bases not matched to a gene. CDR3 residues: CASSLVESADRRYQETQYF. The CDR3 nucleotides are TGCGCCAGCAGCCTCGTAGAGTCTGCGGACAGGAGGTACCAAGAGACCCAGTACTTC.

This rearrangement joins TRBV5-1 to TRBJ2-5; D ambiguous. CDR1 and CDR2 from the germline V gene are SGHRS and YFSETQ. The ends were cut back, 0 bases at V and 5 bases at J, with 11 bases in the middle. This CDR3 contains 14 residues. CDR3 protein: CASSLGTLGETQYF. The CDR3 DNA reads TGCGCCAGCAGCTTGGGGACCCTCGGGGAGACCCAGTACTTC.

This clonotype has just a few counts. This rearrangement joins TRBV5-1 to TRBJ2-5; 12 bases map to TRBD2. This CDR3 has 16 amino acids. Losses at the gene ends were 0 bases for V and 4 bases for J; bases not matched to a gene: 4. CDR1 is SGHRS and CDR2 is YFSETQ in the germline V gene. The CDR3 loop is CASSLASGGAGETQYF. The CDR3 DNA reads as TGCGCCAGCAGCTTGGCTAGCGGGGGGGCCGGAGAGACCCAGTACTTC. Combining the CDR3 with reference TRBV5-1 and TRBJ2-5 gives the whole variable domain KAGVTQTPRYLIKTRGQQVTLSCSPISGHRSVSWYQQTPGQGLQFLFEYFSETQRNKGNFPGRFSGRQFSNSRSEMNVSTLELGDSALYLCASSLASGGAGETQYFGPGTRLLVL.

This clonotype was seen repeatedly, ten times or more. The chain uses TRBV5-1 and TRBJ2-2; the match to TRBD1 covers 7 bases. Germline V gene data show CDR1 as SGHRS and CDR2 as YFSETQ. The CDR3 covers 14 residues. V trimming: 7 bases; J trimming: 0 bases; junction bases outside the gene matches: 3. The CDR3 is CASRTGTNTGELFF. For the CDR3, the DNA is TGCGCCAGCCGGACAGGAACGAACACCGGGGAGCTGTTTTTT.

Many counts were recorded for this clonotype. This rearrangement joins TRBV6-2 or TRBV6-3 to TRBJ2-1; perhaps TRBD2 as D (6 bases). Trimming removed 5 bases from V and 8 bases from J, with 13 bases in between. The CDR3 contains 13 residues. Germline V gives CDR1 MNHEY, CDR2 SVGEGT. In DNA form, the CDR3 reads TGTGCCAGCAGTCTCCGGGGGTTTCATGAGCAGTTCTTC. Translating gives CASSLRGFHEQFF.

This clonotype was observed a handful of times. This rearrangement joins TRBV21-1 to TRBJ2-7; the listed D gene, TRBD1, was not tested against the DNA. TRBV21-1 is noted as a pseudogene. The CDR3 has 16 residues. The CDR3 coding sequence is TGTGCCAGCTACCCTCAGGGGTACAGGGATGCGTACGAGCAGTACGTC. As protein: CASYPQGYRDAYEQYV.

This clonotype was seen more than once but under ten times. The rearrangement joins TRBV10-3 to TRBJ2-5; the match to TRBD2 covers 7 bases. Germline-derived CDR1 and CDR2 are ENHRY and SYGVKD. The CDR3 contains 14 residues. V was clipped by 9 bases and J by 2 bases; unmatched bases: 9. The CDR3 region is CAIRRRGEQETQYF. CDR3 sequence (DNA): TGTGCCATTCGACGCCGGGGGGAACAAGAGACCCAGTACTTC.